This entry is about one T cell receptor (beta chain). The sample holds a few counts of this clonotype. Its antigen is still unknown. No base-level quality is on record; no much larger clone is a single base apart. Sequencing took place on an Illumina NovaSeq 6000. TCR cDNA was synthesized by 5'RACE template switching, which introduced a universal primer site and unique molecular identifiers. Priming for cDNA synthesis came from both the TCR alpha and TCR beta constant segments. Libraries were amplified in two PCR steps, with sample barcodes and sequencing adapters added in the second step. Sequencing of the libraries was done on either Illumina HiSeq 2500 (2x100 bp) or NovaSeq (2x150 bp). The study's own analysis went as follows. Demultiplexing of reads and collapsing into UMI consensus sequences were performed with MIGEC, and V(D)J alignment was carried out with MiXCR. Vaccine-responding clonotypes were defined with edgeR using replicate PBMC samples, requiring FDR below 0.01 and a log2 fold change above 5 up to day 15. Bulk clonotypes were assigned CD4 or CD8 identity according to which sequenced CD4 or CD8 repertoire held them at higher abundance. Using fastp at Q25 and MiXCR, TCRdb reprocessed the public reads and kept productive beta chains. Every CDR3 protein is listed once, alongside the most common genes and DNA of its rows. In this record, the V and J calls reflect TCRdb's handling and not the investigators' own analysis. This sample is represented by 250,000 to 300,000 distinct CDR3 sequences; around 4.9% of them were singletons. The leading ten clones occupy roughly 3.5% of the sample.

This entry is derived from a study of T cells after yellow fever vaccination (dated by TCRdb to about 2019). With regard to the full study: Libraries from fractions with low cell numbers were prepared with the SMART-Seq v4 Ultra Low Input RNA kit. Bulk PBMC replicates and cell subsets were isolated from blood drawn at multiple timepoints before and after both primary and secondary immunization. The cohort comprised two healthy male donors, one aged 18 to 29 and one aged 30 to 40 years. To track T-cell clones before and after primary and booster YFV17D yellow fever vaccination, bulk TCR alpha and beta repertoires were sequenced longitudinally. Study-wide findings and limitations: Because abundant contaminating clonotypes from the bulk population could be contained in FACS-sorted repertoires, computational filtering was required. After the booster, most clones that had expanded after primary vaccination were detected again (around 97% of CD4 and around nine tenths of CD8), suggesting broad maintenance of memory. A small share of clonotypes occurred in both CD4 and CD8 compartments, likely arising from convergent recombination. Compared with the primary T-cell response, the secondary T-cell response was faster but weaker, reaching its peak on day 5 rather than on day 15. The study included only two donors, which limits how far the findings can be generalized.

The treatment or condition tag for this specimen amounts to: live attenuated yellow fever vaccine strain. A standard Ficoll-Paque protocol was used to isolate PBMCs from peripheral blood. CD4 and CD8 T-cell fractions were isolated with Dynabeads CD4 and CD8 positive selection kits. RNA was extracted with TriZol from bulk PBMCs, CD4 and CD8 fractions, and dextramer-positive and dextramer-negative fractions. According to the germline V gene, CDR1 reads MDHEN and CDR2 reads SYDVKM. The junction carries 9 bases between V and J, which are trimmed by 4 bases and 1 base respectively. The CDR3 runs 14 residues from the cysteine to the phenylalanine. Only the CDR3 part of the read is kept: 42 bases, read in frame from the first base.

Sample: CD4+ T cells sorted from PBMCs, taken on the day of the yellow fever booster vaccination. This sequence uses TRBV28 and TRBJ2-3; the D gene is possibly TRBD1, with 5 bases matching. This clonotype was obtained from a man between 18 and 29 years old who received the YFV17D yellow fever vaccine. The DNA sequence is as follows: TGTGCCAGCAGTTCCCGGACACGCACAGATACGCAGTATTTT. This codes for CASSSRTRTDTQYF.